The rows below give T cell receptor beta chains drawn from one sample of a study of T cells in Graves' hyperthyroidism and ophthalmopathy. TCRdb re-analysed the multiplex PCR reads in MiXCR, keeping a single row per CDR3 protein. The sample lists around 560,000 distinct CDR3 sequences; approximately 15% were seen once. Sequenced: blood. These receptors all come from a young woman with Graves' hyperthyroidism. The CDR3 runs from the conserved cysteine through the conserved F or W. A D gene is named only where the DNA matches it firmly. Only some rows state a clone size, as once, few, many or a class for expanded clones.

>TRBJ2-1|NA|TRBV3-1|TRBD2
TGTGCCAGCAGCCTACGGACTAGCGGGGGGGCGGGGGCTAATGAGCAGTTCTTC
CASSLRTSGGAGANEQFF
>TRBJ2-7|many|TRBV3-1|TRBD1
TGTGCCAGCAGCCCCTATAGGGGGACAGGCCCCTACGAGCAGTACTTC
CASSPYRGTGPYEQYF
>TRBJ2-1|many|TRBV12-3/TRBV12-4|TRBD2
TGTGCCAGCAGTCGGGCTAGCGGAGACAATGAGCAGTTCTTC
CASSRASGDNEQFF
>TRBJ1-5|few|TRBV24-1|NA
TGTGCCACCCTCAATCAGCCCCAGCATTTT
CATLNQPQHF
>TRBJ2-5|many|TRBV30|NA
TGTGCCTGGAGTGTCATGGGGGAGACCCAGTACTTC
CAWSVMGETQYF
>TRBJ1-1|many|TRBV29-1|NA
TGCAGCGGGGGACACCTGAACACTGAAGCTTTCTTT
CSGGHLNTEAFF
>TRBJ1-4|NA|TRBV12-5|NA
TGTGCTAGTGGTTTGGTACTTGGGCAGAGTAATGAAAAACTGTTTTTT
CASGLVLGQSNEKLFF
>TRBJ2-1|NA|TRBV7-2|NA
TGTGCCAGCAGCCAAGATAAGGGACGGGAGGAGCAGTTCTTC
CASSQDKGREEQFF
>TRBJ2-5|many|TRBV3-1|TRBD1
TGTGCCAGCAGCCCCCCAGGGGCAGGGGGTAGGGAGACCCAGTACTTC
CASSPPGAGGRETQYF
>TRBJ1-2|NA|TRBV2|NA
TGTGCCAGATACCGCTTGCTCACCTTTTCCTGGGGCTACACCTTC
CARYRLLTFSWGYTF
>TRBJ1-1|few|TRBV5-1|TRBD1
TGCGCCAGCAGCTTGGTCCTCAGGGGGCAGACTGAAGCTTTCTTT
CASSLVLRGQTEAFF
>TRBJ2-7|few|TRBV18|NA
TGTGCCAGCTCACCACGGATGGCCACCTACGAGCAGTACTTC
CASSPRMATYEQYF
>TRBJ2-7|NA|TRBV7-6|TRBD1
TGTGCCAGCAGCTTAGTGCCGCCGACAGGGAATAAGGACTACGAGCAGTACTTC
CASSLVPPTGNKDYEQYF
>TRBJ1-3|NA|TRBV6-5|NA
TGTGCCAGCAGTTACTCGCGGGTTACTGGAAACACCATATATTTT
CASSYSRVTGNTIYF
>TRBJ2-2|many|TRBV10-3|NA
TGTGCCACCGAGACCGGACCTTTGGGGACCGGGGAGCTGTTTTTT
CATETGPLGTGELFF
>TRBJ2-3|many|TRBV5-1|TRBD2
TGTGCCAGCAGCTTAGACGGACTAGGGACAGATACGCAGTATTTT
CASSLDGLGTDTQYF
>TRBJ2-5|few|TRBV28|NA
TGTGCCAGCAGTGTGTTGTCTAGGCAAGAGACCCAGTACTTC
CASSVLSRQETQYF
>TRBJ2-3|NA|TRBV12-3/TRBV12-4|NA
TGTGCCAGCAAAATCGGAGATACGCAGTATTTT
CASKIGDTQYF
>TRBJ2-7|NA|TRBV29-1|NA
TGCAGCACCGCCATGGGTTCGGGCTACGAGCAGTACTTC
CSTAMGSGYEQYF
>TRBJ1-2|NA|TRBV24-1|NA
TGTGCCACCAGTGATACGACAGGTCCGGACTATGGCTACACCTTC
CATSDTTGPDYGYTF
>TRBJ2-2|NA|TRBV19|TRBD2
TGTGCCAGCAGACTAGCGGCGGACACCGGGGAGCTGTTTTTT
CASRLAADTGELFF
>TRBJ2-2|few|TRBV7-2|NA
TGTGCCAGCAGCTTCATTAGGCCACGGGACTTCTACACCGGGGAGCTGTTTTTT
CASSFIRPRDFYTGELFF
>TRBJ2-5|many|TRBV20-1|NA
TGCAGTGCCCAGAATTGGGAGCTTTACCAAGAGACCCAGTACTTC
CSAQNWELYQETQYF
>TRBJ2-3|NA|TRBV29-1|TRBD2
TGCAGCGTTACCGGGGCTAGCGGGGGTCTATCAGATACGCAGTATTTT
CSVTGASGGLSDTQYF
>TRBJ1-3|NA|TRBV19|NA
TGTGCCAGTAGTATAGTACTCGGGCCCACTTCTTCTGGAAACACCATATATTTT
CASSIVLGPTSSGNTIYF
>TRBJ1-2|few|TRBV12-3/TRBV12-4|NA
TGTGCCAGCAGTGCCCGGAGGGGAAGTCTCGGCTACACCTTC
CASSARRGSLGYTF
>TRBJ2-3|few|TRBV6-1|TRBD2
TGTGCCAGCAGTTATAGCGGGGACCTATCATTCACAGATACGCAGTATTTT
CASSYSGDLSFTDTQYF
>TRBJ2-7|many|TRBV20-1|TRBD2
TGCAGTGCTAGACCAGCGGGAACGACCTACGAGCAGTACTTC
CSARPAGTTYEQYF
>TRBJ2-5|many|TRBV20-1|NA
TGCAGTGCTAGTAATCCCGAGGGGGAGACCCAGTACTTC
CSASNPEGETQYF
>TRBJ2-5|NA|TRBV28|TRBD1
TGTGCCAGCAGAAAACAGGGGTTAGAGACCCAGTACTTC
CASRKQGLETQYF
>TRBJ2-1|many|TRBV30|TRBD1
TGTGCCTGGAAGTTGAGGGACAGGGCGTTCAATGAGCAGTTCTTC
CAWKLRDRAFNEQFF
>TRBJ2-7|NA|TRBV20-1|TRBD2
TGCAGTGCTAGAGCCGAATTAACTAGCGGGAGCAACGAGCAGTACTTC
CSARAELTSGSNEQYF
>TRBJ2-5|many|TRBV18|NA
TGTGCCAGCTCACCACCGGGCCAGGCCGGGACCCAGTACTTC
CASSPPGQAGTQYF
>TRBJ2-4|many|TRBV6-1|NA
TGTGCCAGCAGTGCGTCGGTCAAAGCCATCGTTCAGTACTTC
CASSASVKAIVQYF
>TRBJ1-2|many|TRBV5-1|TRBD1
TGCGCCAGCAGCTTGGGGGGACAGGGTATGGACTATGGCTACACCTTC
CASSLGGQGMDYGYTF
>TRBJ1-4|many|TRBV20-1|NA
TGCAGTGCTAGAGGGCGGGGGATTCATGAAAAACTGTTTTTT
CSARGRGIHEKLFF
>TRBJ2-7|many|TRBV12-3/TRBV12-4|NA
TGTGCCAGCAGCTTAGTCGGGGGATACGAGCAGTACTTC
CASSLVGGYEQYF
>TRBJ2-5|NA|TRBV6-4|NA
TGTGCCAGCAGTTCGTCGGCCGAAGAGACCCAGTACTTC
CASSSSAEETQYF
>TRBJ2-7|NA|TRBV30|TRBD1
TGTGCCTGGAGTGAAATCGGACAGGGCTACTACGAGCAGTACTTC
CAWSEIGQGYYEQYF
>TRBJ2-7|few|TRBV28|NA
TGTGCCAGCCTCGGGACGGGCCTCTCCTACGAGCAGTACTTC
CASLGTGLSYEQYF
>TRBJ2-5|few|TRBV20-1|NA
TGCAGTGCTAGAGATGGTGGCGGGAAGGCGGAGACCCAGTACTTC
CSARDGGGKAETQYF
>TRBJ2-5|NA|TRBV18|NA
TGTGCCAGCCCACCACTGGCAGGGAGGGAGACCCAGTACTTC
CASPPLAGRETQYF
>TRBJ2-1|few|TRBV7-9|NA
TGTGCCAGCAGCTTAGCCGACAGTAGCCATGAGCAGTTCTTC
CASSLADSSHEQFF
>TRBJ1-1|few|TRBV29-1|NA
TGCAGCGTTGAAGGGATAGGAAGCACTGAAGCTTTCTTT
CSVEGIGSTEAFF
>TRBJ2-1|few|TRBV6-2/TRBV6-3|NA
TGTGCCAGCAGTTACGACCCGTCGGCGGGGTTCTACAATGAGCAGTTCTTC
CASSYDPSAGFYNEQFF
>TRBJ2-7|NA|TRBV20-1|TRBD2
TGCAGTGCCCGCCCGCTAGCGGTCTCCGTTCGTTCACACTACGAGCAGTACTTC
CSARPLAVSVRSHYEQYF
>TRBJ2-2|NA|TRBV12-3/TRBV12-4|TRBD1
TGTGCCAGCAGTTTAGCTACAGGGGGCACCGGGGAGCTGTTTTTT
CASSLATGGTGELFF
>TRBJ1-5|NA|TRBV6-1|TRBD1
TGTGCCACTTCGGACAGGGCCGATCAGCCCCAGCATTTT
CATSDRADQPQHF
>TRBJ2-5|NA|TRBV5-1|TRBD1
TGCGCCAGCCCCGAGGACAGGGGACCACCAGAGACCCAGTACTTC
CASPEDRGPPETQYF
>TRBJ2-5|NA|TRBV20-1|TRBD2
TGCAGTGCTCGCTCGGGACTAGCTGCAGAGACCCAGTACTTC
CSARSGLAAETQYF
>TRBJ2-5|many|TRBV6-1|NA
TGTGCCAGCTCCCGAGGGGGGAGTGGAGAGACCCAGTACTTC
CASSRGGSGETQYF
>TRBJ1-6|few|TRBV7-9|NA
TGTGCCAGCAGCCCCAGGGGTGAGGGGTCACCCCTCCACTTT
CASSPRGEGSPLHF
>TRBJ1-6|many|TRBV7-2|NA
TGTGCCAGCAGCTTCGCAGGGGCATCACCCCTCCACTTT
CASSFAGASPLHF
>TRBJ2-7|NA|TRBV20-1|TRBD2
TGCAGTGCTAGAGAGACGGGGGGGCCCTACGAGCAGTACTTC
CSARETGGPYEQYF
>TRBJ1-1|NA|TRBV19|NA
TGTGCCAGTAGTGAGGGGGATGTGGGCACTGAAGCTTTCTTT
CASSEGDVGTEAFF